The clone carrying this T cell receptor (beta chain) showed up many times. The sequenced fragment ends 3 residues before the CDR3 boundary, so the rest is inferred from the germline J gene. V dropped 5 bases and J dropped 6; count of bases not matched to a gene: 5. Per the germline V gene, CDR1 is SGHTA and CDR2 is FQGNSA. The CDR3 totals 14 residues. Assay: immunoSEQ multiplex PCR; the TCRdb copy retains only in-frame clones and omits some. Altogether tens of thousands of clones were found in the sample, and no singletons occur. The sample is drawn from a study of T cell clonality in common variable immunodeficiency.

The specimen was peripheral blood mononuclear cells. The origin of this receptor is a person between 18 and 75 years old in good health. The chain recombines TRBV7-2 with TRBJ1-5; 9 bases align to TRBD1. The CDR3 sequence: CASSPGQGVQPQHF. The sequenced CDR3 bases are TGTGCCAGCAGCCCGGGACAGGGAGTTCAGCCC.